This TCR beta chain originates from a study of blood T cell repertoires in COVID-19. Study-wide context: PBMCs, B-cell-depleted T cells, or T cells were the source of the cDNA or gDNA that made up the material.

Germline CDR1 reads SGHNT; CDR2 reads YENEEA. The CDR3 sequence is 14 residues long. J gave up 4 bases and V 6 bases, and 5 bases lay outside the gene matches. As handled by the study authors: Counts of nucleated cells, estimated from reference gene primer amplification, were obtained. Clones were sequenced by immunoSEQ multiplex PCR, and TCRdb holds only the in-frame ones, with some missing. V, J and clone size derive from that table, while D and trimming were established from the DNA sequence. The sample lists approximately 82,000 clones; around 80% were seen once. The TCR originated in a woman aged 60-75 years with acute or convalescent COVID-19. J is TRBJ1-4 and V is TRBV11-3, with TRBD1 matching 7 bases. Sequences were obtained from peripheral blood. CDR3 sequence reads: CASSQQGGNEKLFF. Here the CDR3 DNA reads TGTGCCAGCAGTCAGCAGGGGGGTAATGAAAAACTGTTTTTT.